This T cell receptor (beta chain) was retrieved from a study of OX40 agonist ivuxolimab in advanced cancers. Across the study: Across the patients, intravenous ivuxolimab was delivered every 2 weeks at 0.01 to 10 mg/kg. Dose-escalation subjects each had hepatocellular carcinoma, melanoma, renal cell or head and neck cancer. Notes on the study in general: Antigen specificity remained undetermined for the expanded peripheral T cells.

Exclusion of a patient followed from autoimmune disease history or systemic immunosuppression. Germline lookup yields CDR1 LNHDA and CDR2 SQIVND (reference sequence). This CDR3 region has 15 residues. V was shortened by 6 bases and J by 0 bases, with 15 bases between the two germline ends. Using immunoSEQ multiplex PCR, the repertoire was profiled, and TCRdb retains in-frame clones only, with some absent. The sample lists some 50,000 clones; 70% to 90% were seen once. Turning to this clone: No antigen is known for it.

The genes are TRBV19 and TRBJ2-7; the D gene is possibly TRBD2 (6 bases). The origin of this receptor is an adult with an advanced solid tumor such as melanoma, head and neck, liver or kidney cancer. Specimen: CD4+ or CD8+ T cells sorted from blood, collected in a trial of the OX40 agonist ivuxolimab. The chain's CDR3 is CASSQAGRSSYEQYF. The CDR3 bases are TGTGCCAGTAGCCAAGCGGGCAGGAGCTCCTACGAGCAGTACTTC.